Listed below are T cell receptor beta chains from one sample, sequenced in a study of response to subunit inactivated influenza vaccine. MiXCR was run by TCRdb on the RT-PCR reads, yielding one entry per CDR3 protein. The sample lists about 610,000 distinct CDR3 sequences; around 15% were seen once. Sample: PBMCs from blood, taken about 13 days after vaccination. These TCRs come from a man aged 45 to 65 who received an inactivated influenza vaccine. Both conserved end residues are part of each CDR3. The D gene is left open where the match is weak. Size is stated for part of the rows, as once, few or many counts, or as a class when the clone is expanded.

size	D	V	J	DNA	CDR3
few	.	TRBV24-1	TRBJ2-7	TGTGCCATCAGGGGACCCTCCTACGAGCAGTACTTC	CAIRGPSYEQYF
.	.	TRBV29-1	TRBJ2-3	TGCAGCTCGGGCCCGGGTTCAGATACGCAGTATTTT	CSSGPGSDTQYF
once	.	TRBV6-2/TRBV6-3	TRBJ2-7	TGTGCCAGCACCGAACCGGGACACTACGAGCAGTACTTC	CASTEPGHYEQYF
.	.	TRBV6-2/TRBV6-3	TRBJ1-1	TGTGCCAGCAGTACCCAGGGATCACCTGTGAACACTGAAGCTTTCTTT	CASSTQGSPVNTEAFF
few	.	TRBV11-3	TRBJ1-1	TGTGCCAGCAGCTTACCCGTCGCCAGATTATTTAACACTGAAGCTTTCTTT	CASSLPVARLFNTEAFF
few	.	TRBV6-5	TRBJ2-1	TGTGCCAGCAGTTACGGCAGGGGTATCCCGTTCTTC	CASSYGRGIPFF
.	TRBD2	TRBV20-1	TRBJ2-1	TGCAGTGCAACCCCTAGCGGGAGCTACAATGAGCAGTTCTTC	CSATPSGSYNEQFF
few	.	TRBV5-1	TRBJ2-1	TGCGCCAGCAGCCCAGAGGACCCCCAGGTTGAGCAGTTCTTC	CASSPEDPQVEQFF
.	.	TRBV3-1	TRBJ1-6	TGTGCCAGCGGGACAAACTGGAATTCACCCCTCCACTTT	CASGTNWNSPLHF
few	.	TRBV10-3	TRBJ2-2	TGTGCCATCAAGGACACCGAATTCGGGGAGCTGTTTTTT	CAIKDTEFGELFF
.	TRBD1	TRBV28	TRBJ2-5	TGTGCCACCCGACAGGGATACCTAGAGACCCAGTACTTC	CATRQGYLETQYF
.	TRBD1	TRBV20-1	TRBJ2-7	TGCAGTGCGTCCCAGGGGGACTACGAGCAGTACTTC	CSASQGDYEQYF
.	.	TRBV28	TRBJ2-3	TGTGCCAGCAGTTTACCCCCGGGCAGGGGAAAAGGCACAGATACGCAGTATTTT	CASSLPPGRGKGTDTQYF
.	TRBD1	TRBV2	TRBJ2-5	TGTGCCAGCAGGCCGGGACAGACCCTCCAAGAGACCCAGTACTTC	CASRPGQTLQETQYF
few	.	TRBV6-5	TRBJ2-2	TGTGCCAGCAGTTATGTAGCGGTTGGTGGGGAGCTGTTTTTT	CASSYVAVGGELFF
few	.	TRBV7-8	TRBJ1-3	TGTGCCAGCAGCTTCGACCCGGCTGGAAACACCATATATTTT	CASSFDPAGNTIYF
.	.	TRBV27	TRBJ2-7	TGTGCCAGCAGTCCCTCGACTACCAGGAGCTCCTACGAGCAGTACTTC	CASSPSTTRSSYEQYF
.	.	TRBV30	TRBJ1-1	TGTGCCTGGAGTGTGTATGGCACTGAAGCTTTCTTT	CAWSVYGTEAFF
.	TRBD2	TRBV13	TRBJ2-2	TGTGCCAGCAGCTATTACGGGACTAGGGATACCGGGGAGCTGTTTTTT	CASSYYGTRDTGELFF
few	.	TRBV25-1	TRBJ2-3	TGTGCCAGCAGTGAACTGGCTAGCGGCACAGATACGCAGTATTTT	CASSELASGTDTQYF
few	TRBD2	TRBV30	TRBJ2-7	TGTGCCTGGAGCCGGGAGGGCTACGAGCAGTACTTC	CAWSREGYEQYF
few	.	TRBV15	TRBJ2-5	TGTGCCACCAGCAGGCCCCCTGGAGCCGGGGAGACCCAGTACTTC	CATSRPPGAGETQYF
.	.	TRBV2	TRBJ1-6	TGTGCCAGCAGAAGGGGTTCGGGTTCACCCCTCCACTTT	CASRRGSGSPLHF
.	TRBD1	TRBV12-3/TRBV12-4	TRBJ2-7	TGTGCCAGCAGTCCACCACAGGGGGCTCCTTGGGAGCAGTACTTC	CASSPPQGAPWEQYF
many	.	TRBV3-1	TRBJ2-1	TGTGCCAGCAGCCAGACTGGTCCCGGTCTATTCTTC	CASSQTGPGLFF
few	.	TRBV5-1	TRBJ2-1	TGCGCCAGCAGCTTGGCCTACAGACTAGACAATGAGCAGTTCTTC	CASSLAYRLDNEQFF
.	.	TRBV3-1	TRBJ1-3	TGTGCCAGCAGCCAAGAAAGAAGAGGGATCTCTGGAAACACCATATATTTT	CASSQERRGISGNTIYF
.	TRBD2	TRBV6-2/TRBV6-3	TRBJ2-7	TGTGCCAGCAGTAAGACTAGCGGATCCTACGAGCAGTACTTC	CASSKTSGSYEQYF
.	.	TRBV20-1	TRBJ2-1	TGCAGTGCTATATCCGTGACTAGCTCCTACAATGAGCAGTTCTTC	CSAISVTSSYNEQFF
.	.	TRBV6-5	TRBJ2-1	TGTGCCAGCAGTTACGGGCTATCGAGCTCCCACAATGAGCAGTTCTTC	CASSYGLSSSHNEQFF
.	.	TRBV7-3	TRBJ1-1	TGTGCCAGCAGCTTAATTGCGGGCGCTGAAGCTTTCTTT	CASSLIAGAEAFF
once	TRBD2	TRBV19	TRBJ2-7	TGTGCCAGCTATAGCGGGAGGCCCCACGAGCAGTACTTC	CASYSGRPHEQYF
.	.	TRBV5-6	TRBJ1-1	TGTGCCAGCAGCTTGGCCTCGGGGGTAGGTGCTTTCTTT	CASSLASGVGAFF
many	.	TRBV7-2	TRBJ2-7	TGTGCCAGCAGCTATACGGGCGGAGGAGTAATCTACGAGCAGTACTTC	CASSYTGGGVIYEQYF
.	.	TRBV6-1	TRBJ2-7	TGTGCCAGCAGCCGGGATTCCAACTACGAGCAGTACTTC	CASSRDSNYEQYF
many	.	TRBV7-9	TRBJ1-2	TGTGCCAGCAGCCCCTTGGCGACAGCTAGTCACACCTTC	CASSPLATASHTF
few	.	TRBV30	TRBJ1-3	TGTGCCTGGAGTATGGTAGACACCATATATTTT	CAWSMVDTIYF
.	.	TRBV7-2	TRBJ1-2	TGTGCCAGCAGTAAACAGGGTAACAGGGGCTACACCTTC	CASSKQGNRGYTF
many	.	TRBV9	TRBJ1-1	TGTGCCAGCAGCCCATCCCTTGACACTGAAGCTTTCTTT	CASSPSLDTEAFF
few	.	TRBV12-3/TRBV12-4	TRBJ2-5	TGTGCCAGCAGGGGTACTCAAGAGACCCAGTACTTC	CASRGTQETQYF
.	.	TRBV11-2	TRBJ2-7	TGTGCTTCTAGGGAAAGGGGGGAGCAGTACTTC	CASRERGEQYF
.	.	TRBV7-9	TRBJ2-7	TGTGCCAGCAGCCCAGGGGGAGGGGACTACGAGCAGTACTTC	CASSPGGGDYEQYF
few	TRBD2	TRBV12-3/TRBV12-4	TRBJ2-1	TGTGCCAGCAGTTTAGCTGGTGGACTAGCGAACAATGAGCAGTTCTTC	CASSLAGGLANNEQFF
few	TRBD2	TRBV10-3	TRBJ2-6	TGTGCCATCAGCGGGGGGCTAGCGGGTCCATCTGGGGCCAACGTCCTGACTTTC	CAISGGLAGPSGANVLTF
few	TRBD2	TRBV9	TRBJ2-1	TGTGCCAGCAGCGTAGTTCCAGGGGCGGGAGGGAACAATGAGCAGTTCTTC	CASSVVPGAGGNNEQFF